This T cell receptor (beta chain) was identified during a study of cytotoxic CD8 clonotypes in ibrutinib-treated CLL. Clones were read by immunoSEQ multiplex PCR, and TCRdb kept only the in-frame ones, dropping some. The sample yields about 120,000 clones, 55% to 75% seen once. From germline, CDR1 is ENHRY and CDR2 SYGVKD. Trimming removed 2 bases from V and 5 bases from J, with 12 bases in between. This CDR3 has 15 residues. This clone was picked up a small number of times. The receptor comes from a human donor with chronic lymphocytic leukemia. The chain combines TRBV10-3 with TRBJ1-4; a possible D gene is TRBD1 (5 bases). The source material was PBMCs, sampled after 24 months of ibrutinib treatment. CDR3 nucleotide sequence: TGTGCCATCAGTGAGGGCGGGACGTCCAATGAAAAACTGTTTTTT. It encodes CAISEGGTSNEKLFF.